One and the same sample provided the 30 T cell receptor beta chains below, sequenced in a study of lymphopenia after photon versus proton radiotherapy. Clones were sequenced by immunoSEQ multiplex PCR, and TCRdb holds only the in-frame ones, with some missing. The sample lists about 24,000 clones, 75% to 90% occurring once. The specimen comprised peripheral blood, sampled from a patient treated with photon-based radiotherapy. The receptors derive from a man aged 40-50 years with gastric cancer.

The chain is built from TRBV27 and TRBJ2-7; D is unclear. The CDR3 covers 15 residues. The V end was cut by 4 bases, the J end by 5 bases, with 18 bases between. From germline, CDR1 is MNHEY and CDR2 SMNVEV (reference sequence). CDR3 coding DNA: TGTGCCAGCAGTTCGTTTAGGAGCCCTAAAAACGAGCAGTACTTC. Translating it yields CASSSFRSPKNEQYF.

The gene calls are TRBV6-5 and TRBJ2-3, with 7 nucleotides matching TRBD2. The V segment lost 8 bases and the J segment 4 bases; nucleotides outside the gene matches: 9. CDR3 length equals 14 residues. Germline loops: CDR1 MNHEY, CDR2 SVGAGI. The CDR3 nucleotides are TGTGCCAGCCGCCCGGGGAGGGCTGCAGATACGCAGTATTTT. It yields the protein CASRPGRAADTQYF.

J is TRBJ2-7 and V is TRBV5-4; D gene unclear. The CDR3 totals 14 residues. In germline, CDR1 is SGHNT, CDR2 YYREEE (reference sequence). Trimming removed 4 bases from V and 4 bases from J, with 15 bases in between. CDR3 residues: CASSADDGLYEQYF. CDR3 DNA: TGTGCCAGCAGCGCTGACGACGGTCTGTACGAGCAGTACTTC.

The sample holds one count of this clone. The chain links TRBV7-3 to TRBJ2-1; D is unclear. This CDR3 spans 16 amino acids. Germline V gene sequence: CDR1 SGHTA, CDR2 FQGTGA. Trimming pared 3 bases from V and 0 bases from J, leaving 12 bases between. DNA for the CDR3: TGTGCCAGCAGCTTGATTTTGACGAGCTCCTACAATGAGCAGTTCTTC. Amino acid sequence: CASSLILTSSYNEQFF. Full variable domain (rest looked up from reference TRBV7-3 and TRBJ2-1): GAGVSQTPSNKVTEKGKYVELRCDPISGHTALYWYRQSLGQGPEFLIYFQGTGAADDSGLPNDRFFAVRPEGSVSTLKIQRTERGDSAVYLCASSLILTSSYNEQFFGPGTRLTVL.

The V gene is TRBV7-9, the J gene TRBJ2-5; D may be TRBD1 or TRBD2 (6 bases each). The germline CDR1 and CDR2 sequences are SEHNR and FQNEAQ (reference sequence). V was pared by 3 bases and J by 5 bases, with 13 bases between. There are 14 residues in the CDR3. The CDR3 nucleotides are TGTGCCAGCAGCTTGGGGGGCGCTTGGGAGACCCAGTACTTC. This codes for CASSLGGAWETQYF.

The DNA for the CDR3 is TGTGCCATCAGTGGGGGCTTTGGCGGGGAGCTGTTTTTT. Its protein is CAISGGFGGELFF. This chain joins TRBV10-3 and TRBJ2-2; D is possibly TRBD1 (5 bases). V lost 4 bases to trimming and J lost 7 bases, with 10 bases between them. The CDR3 has 13 residues. Germline V gives CDR1 ENHRY, CDR2 SYGVKD.

A remark on this clone: Germline is not matched at one junction end, which may reflect a read error. The V gene is TRBV2, the J gene TRBJ2-2; the D gene could be TRBD1 or TRBD2 (5 bases each). The CDR3 extends over 14 amino acids. Looked up from germline, CDR1 is SNHLY and CDR2 is FYNNEI. CDR3: CASREEGSGEELFF. CDR3 nucleotide sequence: TGTGCCAGCAGGGAAGAGGGGTCAGGAGAGGAGCTGTTTTTT.

The V call is TRBV7-9, the J call TRBJ1-1; 9 bases fit TRBD1. Germline CDR1 and CDR2: SEHNR and FQNEAQ (reference sequence). Unmatched junction bases numbered 13, after V lost 2 bases and J lost 3 bases. The CDR3 totals 18 residues. CDR3 DNA: TGTGCCAGCAGCTTATTAGGGACAGGGAGAAGAAGAGACACTGAAGCTTTCTTT. Translated, it gives CASSLLGTGRRRDTEAFF.

This chain uses TRBV27 with TRBJ1-6, with D perhaps matching TRBD1 (6 bases). The CDR3 contains 13 residues. The germline CDR1 and CDR2 sequences are MNHEY and SMNVEV (reference sequence). The V gene lost 6 bases and the J gene lost 8 bases, with 11 bases spanning the gap. The CDR3 DNA follows: TGTGCCAGCAGGTACACAGGGTATTCACCCCTCCACTTT. It is translated as CASRYTGYSPLHF.

The chain employs TRBV7-2 and TRBJ2-1; no clear D gene. The CDR3 loop spans 11 amino acids. V shed 8 bases and J shed 3 bases, with 5 bases lying between them. Germline loops: CDR1 SGHTA, CDR2 FQGNSA. The DNA of the CDR3 is TGTGCCAGCTCTTACTACAATGAGCAGTTCTTC. It is translated as CASSYYNEQFF.

The chain couples TRBV5-1 to TRBJ2-1, with D perhaps TRBD1 (5 bases). In germline, CDR1 is SGHRS, CDR2 YFSETQ. V was shortened by 5 bases and J by 3 bases, with 18 bases between the two germline ends. There are 16 residues in the CDR3. The CDR3 is CASREVPSTDYNEQFF. CDR3 nucleotides: TGCGCCAGCAGAGAAGTGCCCTCGACAGACTACAATGAGCAGTTCTTC. The full variable domain, in which reference TRBV5-1 and TRBJ2-1 provide the parts outside the CDR3, is KAGVTQTPRYLIKTRGQQVTLSCSPISGHRSVSWYQQTPGQGLQFLFEYFSETQRNKGNFPGRFSGRQFSNSRSEMNVSTLELGDSALYLCASREVPSTDYNEQFFGPGTRLTVL.

V usage is TRBV7-9 and J usage is TRBJ1-1; no clear D gene. CDR1 SEHNR and CDR2 FQNEAQ come from the germline V gene (reference sequence). CDR3 length equals 15 residues. Deletions cut 5 bases from V and 0 bases from J, with 13 bases between. The CDR3 here is CASSQTWGMNTEAFF. The CDR3 region has the DNA TGTGCCAGCAGCCAAACGTGGGGAATGAACACTGAAGCTTTCTTT.

V and J are TRBV6-1 and TRBJ1-6; no reliable D call. V lost 10 bases and J 0 bases, leaving 7 bases between the germline ends. The CDR3 length is 13 residues. The V gene's germline CDR1 is MNHNS and CDR2 SASEGT. CDR3: CANPRSYNSPLHF. The CDR3 DNA reads TGTGCCAACCCCCGCTCCTATAATTCACCCCTCCACTTT.

V and J are TRBV2 and TRBJ2-7, with 10 bases lining up with TRBD1. In germline, CDR1 is SNHLY, CDR2 FYNNEI. Germline trimming cut 3 bases from V and 0 bases from J; bases unmatched to any gene: 2. The CDR3 contains 15 residues. Here the CDR3 DNA reads TGTGCCAGCAGTGACCGGACAGGGGGCTCCTACGAGCAGTACTTC. It is translated as CASSDRTGGSYEQYF.

The rearrangement uses TRBV5-4 and TRBJ2-2; the D gene could be TRBD1 or TRBD2 (5 bases each). Germline V gene data show CDR1 as SGHNT and CDR2 as YYREEE (reference sequence). V lost 5 bases, J lost 0 bases, and 11 bases lay in between. This CDR3 contains 15 residues. The CDR3 coding sequence is TGTGCCAGCAGAAACCCGGGACCGAACACCGGGGAGCTGTTTTTT. Residues: CASRNPGPNTGELFF.

The gene calls are TRBV5-4 and TRBJ2-7; D is undetermined. Germline V gene sequence: CDR1 SGHNT, CDR2 YYREEE (reference sequence). The V end was cut by 3 bases, the J end by 0 bases, with 7 bases between. The CDR3 is made up of 13 amino acids. The DNA of the CDR3 is TGTGCCAGCAGCTCCGCGACCTCCTACGAGCAGTACTTC. It encodes CASSSATSYEQYF.

The chain joins TRBV15 to TRBJ1-2; tentative D call: TRBD1 (5 bases). V gave up 3 bases and J gave up 5 bases, with 13 bases separating them. Germline CDR1 is LNHNV and CDR2 is YYDKDF (reference sequence). The CDR3 extends over 14 amino acids. The CDR3 protein is CATSSPTESYGYTF. CDR3 coding DNA: TGTGCCACCAGCAGCCCGACAGAGTCTTATGGCTACACCTTC.

The CDR3 DNA follows: TGTGCCAGCACCCTGGGGGGGGCCTCCTACGAGCAGTACTTC. Its protein is CASTLGGASYEQYF. The chain combines TRBV7-6 with TRBJ2-7; tentative D call: TRBD2 (7 bases). Trimming cost V 7 bases and J 0 bases, with 13 bases left between them. Germline-derived CDR1 and CDR2 are SGHVS and FNYEAQ. The CDR3 is 14 residues long.

This clone was seen just once. The rearrangement joins TRBV29-1 to TRBJ2-2, with D perhaps matching TRBD1 or TRBD2 (5 bases each). This CDR3 comprises 13 residues. Germline assignment: CDR1 SQVTM and CDR2 ANQGSEA. The V end lost 7 bases, the J end lost 4 bases, and 13 bases lay between the germline ends. CDR3 region: CSAYRDPTGELFF. The DNA of the CDR3 is TGCAGCGCGTACCGGGACCCCACCGGGGAGCTGTTTTTT.

The genes are TRBV5-1 and TRBJ2-3, with 9 bases lining up with TRBD2. CDR3 size: 15 residues. Trimming took 2 bases from V and 3 from J; bases not matched to a gene: 4. CDR1 SGHRS and CDR2 YFSETQ come from the germline V gene. The CDR3, as DNA: TGCGCCAGCAGCTTACCAGCGGGGGGAACAGATACGCAGTATTTT. Amino acids: CASSLPAGGTDTQYF.

Only a few counts were recorded for this clone. This chain joins TRBV9 and TRBJ2-2; no reliable D call. Trimming cost V 4 bases and J 2 bases, with 3 bases left between them. The germline V gene encodes CDR1 SGDLS and CDR2 YYNGEE. The CDR3 covers 12 residues. In nucleotides, the CDR3 is TGTGCCAGCAGCCCAAACACCGGGGAGCTGTTTTTT. Its protein is CASSPNTGELFF.

The sample holds a few counts of this clone. The chain employs TRBV6-4 and TRBJ1-1; no reliable D call. V was clipped by 7 bases and J by 1 base, with 10 bases between them. Germline CDR1 and CDR2: MRHNA and SNTAGT. The CDR3 has 13 residues. CDR3 protein: CASIMAANTEAFF. The CDR3 DNA reads TGTGCCAGCATCATGGCAGCGAACACTGAAGCTTTCTTT.

The V gene is TRBV23-1, the J gene TRBJ1-2, with unresolved D. TRBV23-1 belongs to the ORF category, with a function that is uncertain. V was trimmed by 4 bases and J by 7 bases, leaving 13 bases between them. The CDR3 spans 13 residues. CDR3 sequence (DNA): TGCGCCAGCAGTCCCGCGGGGATTCCTGGCTACACCTTC. Translation gives CASSPAGIPGYTF.

The V and J genes are TRBV10-2 and TRBJ1-6, with D perhaps TRBD1 (6 bases). The V end lost 5 bases, the J end lost 7 bases, and 15 bases lay between the germline ends. Germline V gene data show CDR1 as WSHSY and CDR2 as SAAADI. This CDR3 is built from 15 residues. The DNA of the CDR3 is TGCGCCAGCAGTCCGGCTACAGGGCCCAATTCACCCCTCCACTTT. This gives the protein CASSPATGPNSPLHF.

V usage is TRBV27 and J usage is TRBJ2-7; 8 positions match TRBD1. This CDR3 has 16 amino acids. Germline CDR1 and CDR2: MNHEY and SMNVEV (reference sequence). Trimming took 5 bases from V and 5 from J; bases not matched to a gene: 14. The CDR3 loop is CASSPSLGAGGDEQYF. CDR3 in DNA: TGTGCCAGCAGTCCAAGCCTCGGTGCAGGGGGCGACGAGCAGTACTTC.

The V call is TRBV18, the J call TRBJ2-3, with D maybe TRBD1 (6 bases). V dropped 4 bases and J dropped 6 bases, with 11 bases sitting between them. CDR3 length equals 13 residues. Per the germline V gene, CDR1 is KGHSH and CDR2 is LQKENI. The CDR3 DNA reads as TGTGCCAGCTCACGGGGGCCGCAGGATACGCAGTATTTT. This encodes CASSRGPQDTQYF.

The chain combines TRBV28 with TRBJ1-5; D not certain. V gave up 5 bases and J gave up 2 bases, with 10 bases separating them. Germline CDR1 is MDHEN and CDR2 is SYDVKM. There are 14 residues in the CDR3. The CDR3 loop is CASSPALGNQPQHF. The CDR3 DNA reads as TGTGCCAGCAGTCCCGCATTGGGCAATCAGCCCCAGCATTTT.

The chain carries TRBV30 and TRBJ2-5, with D perhaps being TRBD1 or TRBD2 (5 bases each). Germline V gives CDR1 GTSNPN, CDR2 SVGIG (reference sequence). This CDR3 has 16 amino acids. V was trimmed by 0 bases and J by 3 bases, leaving 17 bases between them. This chain's CDR3 is CAWSVLGTELKETQYF. The CDR3 region has the DNA TGTGCCTGGAGTGTACTGGGGACGGAACTTAAAGAGACCCAGTACTTC. The entire variable domain, with the rest obtained from reference TRBV30 and TRBJ2-5, is as follows: SQTIHQWPATLVQPVGSPLSLECTVEGTSNPNLYWYRQAAGRGLQLLFYSVGIGQISSEVPQNLSASRPQDRQFILSSKKLLLSDSGFYLCAWSVLGTELKETQYFGPGTRLLVL.

The CDR3 DNA reads as TGTGCCAGCTCACCAAAGGGGACCCCCCCCAATGAGCAGTTCTTC. It specifies CASSPKGTPPNEQFF. V usage is TRBV18 and J usage is TRBJ2-1; D is tentatively TRBD1 or TRBD2 (5 bases each). Germline CDR1 and CDR2: KGHSH and LQKENI. The CDR3 has 15 residues. V lost 2 bases and J lost 6, with 14 bases in between.

J is TRBJ1-1 and V is TRBV7-3; 10 bases align to TRBD1. This CDR3 region has 14 residues. The junction had 3 bases not matched to a gene; V was cut back by 5 bases and J by 3 bases. The germline V gene has CDR1 SGHTA and CDR2 FQGTGA. DNA of the CDR3: TGTGCCAGCAGCCCCGGACAGGGGGACACTGAAGCTTTCTTT. Its translation: CASSPGQGDTEAFF.